The clone carrying this TCR beta chain was seen ten or more times. RNA transcripts gave rise to amplified TCR beta CDR3 regions. The HTBI primer set drove a first-round RT-PCR of the TCR CDR3. TCRdb used MiXCR to reprocess the multiplex PCR reads, holding one entry per CDR3 protein. This table holds roughly 420,000 distinct CDR3 sequences, around 14% found once. This entry comes from a study of T cells in Graves' hyperthyroidism and ophthalmopathy. Trimming shortened V by 3 bases and J by 2 bases, and 13 bases separated the two germline ends. CDR1 and CDR2 (germline): MNHEY, SMNVEV (reference sequence). The CDR3 covers 15 residues.

The chain couples TRBV27 to TRBJ1-1; tentative D call: TRBD1 (5 bases). This TCR was recovered from a woman aged 18-29 years with Graves' hyperthyroidism. Sequences were obtained from blood. The CDR3 nucleotides read TGTGCCAGCAGTTTGACCGTAGGGGTTAACACTGAAGCTTTCTTT. Its translation: CASSLTVGVNTEAFF.